Each of the 11 T cell receptor beta chains below was sequenced from the same sample in a study of cytomegalovirus exposure and HLA in healthy donors. The PCR ran on 60 Vbeta and 13 Jbeta primers. The assay was immunoSEQ multiplex PCR, and TCRdb's table has in-frame clones only and misses some. The sample holds fewer than 150,000 clones, roughly 83% seen once. Source material: PBMCs. These receptors were obtained from a middle-aged man in good health and CMV-seropositive.

The chain employs TRBV9 and TRBJ2-1, with 7 bases that match TRBD2. The V gene end was trimmed by 0 bases and the J gene end by 10 bases; junction bases not matched to a gene: 4. The germline V gene encodes CDR1 SGDLS and CDR2 YYNGEE. This CDR3 is 13 amino acids long. Here the CDR3 reads CASSVVGGGEQFF. As DNA, the CDR3 is TGTGCCAGCAGCGTAGTGGGCGGGGGAGAGCAGTTCTTC.

The chain joins TRBV30 to TRBJ2-7, with D tentatively TRBD1 (5 bases). This CDR3 comprises 12 residues. Germline values: CDR1 GTSNPN, CDR2 SVGIG (reference sequence). The ends were cut back, 0 bases at V and 6 bases at J, with 9 bases in the middle. The CDR3 coding sequence is TGTGCCTGGAGTGTAGGGGTGACCGAGCAGTACTTC. This gives the protein CAWSVGVTEQYF.

This chain connects TRBV19 to TRBJ2-1, with 15 bases matching TRBD2. CDR1 is LNHDA, CDR2 SQIVND, per germline (reference sequence). The CDR3 sequence is 17 residues long. J gave up 3 bases and V 7 bases, and 7 bases lay outside the gene matches. CDR3 protein: CASTLGTSGRFYNEQFF. In DNA form, the CDR3 reads TGTGCCAGTACCCTGGGGACTAGCGGGAGGTTCTACAATGAGCAGTTCTTC.

The chain combines TRBV7-2 with TRBJ2-7, with TRBD2 matching 11 bases. The CDR3 runs to 15 residues. Germline trimming cut 2 bases from V and 3 bases from J; bases unmatched to any gene: 3. The germline gives CDR1 SGHTA, CDR2 FQGNSA. The CDR3 spells CASSLIAGGIYEQYF. In DNA, the CDR3 is TGTGCCAGCAGCTTAATAGCGGGGGGGATCTACGAGCAGTACTTC.

The V gene is TRBV19, the J gene TRBJ2-7; TRBD1 matches 7 bases. The germline V gene encodes CDR1 LNHDA and CDR2 SQIVND (reference sequence). This CDR3 region has 13 residues. Trimming took 1 base from V and 4 from J; bases not matched to a gene: 1. Here the CDR3 DNA reads TGTGCCAGTAGTATAGCCAGGGGGTACGAGCAGTACTTC. Translated, it gives CASSIARGYEQYF.

This CDR3 reads CASSQDGTNYGYTF. Written as DNA, the CDR3 is TGTGCCAGCAGCCAAGACGGGACAAACTATGGCTACACCTTC. This chain joins TRBV14 and TRBJ1-2; tentative D call: TRBD1 (6 bases). The CDR3 has 14 residues. Trimming removed 0 bases from V and 2 bases from J, with 7 bases in between. Germline values: CDR1 SGHDN, CDR2 FVKESK.

The chain is built from TRBV28 and TRBJ2-3; possibly TRBD1 for D (6 bases). The V end was cut by 2 bases, the J end by 3 bases, with 12 bases between. Germline lookup yields CDR1 MDHEN and CDR2 SYDVKM. The CDR3 is 15 amino acids. CDR3 protein: CASSLVGQLTDTQYF. CDR3 bases: TGTGCCAGCAGTTTAGTGGGACAATTGACAGATACGCAGTATTTT.

The V and J genes are TRBV4-1 and TRBJ1-4; D gene unclear. This CDR3 has 16 residues. V shed 3 bases and J shed 4 bases, with 15 bases lying between them. The germline CDR1 and CDR2 sequences are MGHRA and YSYEKL. CDR3 region: CASSQGPGLVNEKLFF. CDR3 in DNA: TGCGCCAGCAGCCAGGGCCCCGGTCTGGTTAATGAAAAACTGTTTTTT.

This chain links TRBV7-9 with TRBJ2-7, with 15 bases aligning to TRBD2. The CDR3 is made up of 14 amino acids. Trimming at V came to 4 bases and at J to 6 bases, leaving 1 base not matched to a gene. Germline V gene data show CDR1 as SEHNR and CDR2 as FQNEAQ (reference sequence). The CDR3 DNA reads as TGTGCCAGCAGCTGGGGACTAGCGGGGGGCGAGCAGTACTTC. It yields the protein CASSWGLAGGEQYF. Drawing the rest from reference TRBV7-9 and TRBJ2-7, the complete variable domain is DTGVSQNPRHKITKRGQNVTFRCDPISEHNRLYWYRQTLGQGPEFLTYFQNEAQLEKSRLLSDRFSAERPKGSFSTLEIQRTEQGDSAMYLCASSWGLAGGEQYFGPGTRLTVT.

V and J are TRBV12-5 and TRBJ1-3; D is perhaps TRBD1 (6 bases). The V end lost 3 bases, the J end lost 4 bases, and 10 bases lay between the germline ends. This CDR3 region has 14 residues. CDR1 and CDR2 (germline): LGHNT, FRNRAP. CDR3 region: CASGFWGLGNTIYF. As DNA, the CDR3 is TGTGCTAGTGGTTTCTGGGGGCTCGGAAACACCATATATTTT.

This clone was counted only a few times. This CDR3 is CASRPEPGQTYEQYF. The CDR3 nucleotides are TGTGCCAGCAGGCCTGAACCGGGACAGACCTACGAGCAGTACTTC. The chain links TRBV6-1 to TRBJ2-7; 7 bases align to TRBD1. The CDR3 is 15 amino acids. Looked up from germline, CDR1 is MNHNS and CDR2 is SASEGT. Germline trimming cut 6 bases from V and 2 bases from J; bases unmatched to any gene: 10.